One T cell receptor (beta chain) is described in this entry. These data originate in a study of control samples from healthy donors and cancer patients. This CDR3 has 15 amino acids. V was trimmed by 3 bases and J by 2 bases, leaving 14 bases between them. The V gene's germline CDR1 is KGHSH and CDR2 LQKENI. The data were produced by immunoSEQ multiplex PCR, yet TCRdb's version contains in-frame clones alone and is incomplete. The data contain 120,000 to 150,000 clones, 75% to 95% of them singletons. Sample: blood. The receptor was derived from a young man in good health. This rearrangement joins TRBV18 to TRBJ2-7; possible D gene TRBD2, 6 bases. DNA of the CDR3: TGTGCCAGCTCACCCGGGGGTCTGGGAACCTACGAGCAGTACTTC. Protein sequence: CASSPGGLGTYEQYF.